What follows describes a single T cell receptor (beta chain). Its antigen is not identified. This sample was taken from a study of early T cells in non-severe SARS-CoV-2 infection. Overall study: Sequencing input comprised bulk RNA from unsorted whole blood; chain pairing was not available. General study findings and limits: The study's VDJdb matching favored anti-spike CD8 responses and missed private and CD4 specificities.

Individual cDNA molecules carried attached unique molecular identifiers. Each CDR3 protein is one row after TCRdb ran MiXCR on the 5' RACE reads. The data show roughly 40,000 distinct CDR3 sequences, more than 10% seen once. Per the germline V gene, CDR1 is SEHNR and CDR2 is FQNEAQ (reference sequence). This CDR3 has 13 amino acids. Trimming shortened V by 6 bases and J by 1 base, and 10 bases separated the two germline ends. The sequencing sample was made of whole blood. V is TRBV7-9 and J is TRBJ2-7; maybe TRBD1 (5 bases). This clonotype was sampled from an adult who was a healthcare worker with PCR-confirmed SARS-CoV-2 infection or an uninfected control (not recorded which). The CDR3 sequence: CASRSDSSYEQYF. CDR3 coding DNA: TGTGCCAGCAGGTCCGACAGTTCCTACGAGCAGTACTTC.